The clone carrying this TCR beta chain was detected many times. Its specificity is unknown. The sample comes from a study of early T cells in non-severe SARS-CoV-2 infection. Study-level points and caveats: VDJdb matching skewed toward anti-spike CD8 responses, missing private and CD4 specificities.

Unique molecular identifiers tagged individual cDNA molecules. TCRdb ran MiXCR on the 5' RACE reads and lists one entry per CDR3 protein. In the table there are about 81,000 distinct CDR3 sequences, less than 8% of which are singletons. The ends lost 0 bases at V and 0 bases at J; junction bases unmatched: 5. CDR3 length equals 17 residues. Germline CDR1 and CDR2: SEHNR and FQNEAQ (reference sequence). Sequenced material: whole blood. The origin of this receptor is an adult who was a healthcare worker with PCR-confirmed SARS-CoV-2 infection or an uninfected control (not recorded which). The V call is TRBV7-9, the J call TRBJ1-5, with 7 bases fitting TRBD1. As DNA, the CDR3 is TGTGCCAGCAGCTTAGCAGGGACAGAATATAGCAATCAGCCCCAGCATTTT. Amino acids: CASSLAGTEYSNQPQHF.